Included here is one TCR beta chain sequence, with context. Its target antigen remains unknown. Qualities for individual bases were not recorded, and no much larger clone is one base off. The data were obtained in a study of blood T cell repertoires in COVID-19 (TCRdb year 2020). Turning to the overall study: Collaborator samples came from the United States, Italy and Spain and covered acute and convalescent phases of COVID-19. The material from the prospective study consisted of cDNA or gDNA derived from T cells, B-cell-depleted T cells, or PBMCs. The dataset comprised deeply sampled blood TCRbeta repertoires from subjects exposed to, actively infected with, or recovered from COVID-19. The repertoires were released in a freely available public database intended as a resource for research on the immune response to SARS-CoV-2. The samples were drawn from the first 160 participants of the ongoing ImmuneRACE study and from some 1,300 subjects provided by 6 global collaborators. The sample metadata nearly always contained a de-identified subject ID, COVID-19 status, age in years and sex. Where HLA class I and class II types were available, the types were taken from metadata supplied by the sample provider, not from assay-based typing. Broad study findings and their caveats: The quantity of clinical and demographic metadata differed by source and by participant and was supplied without curation.

CDR1 is given as SGHTA and CDR2 as FQGNSA, both from the germline V gene. V was cut back by 4 bases and J by 7 bases, leaving a gap of 28 bases between them. Measured from the cysteine to the phenylalanine, the CDR3 is 18 residues long. CDR3 DNA is the only sequence kept; it has 54 bases, read in frame from the first base. TCRbeta CDR3 regions were amplified from genomic DNA by means of the immunoSEQ Assay, a bias-controlled multiplex PCR. The published analysis was carried out like this. The number of nucleated cells in each sample was estimated from the amplification of reference gene primers within the assay. To quantify the absolute abundance of each unique TCRbeta CDR3 rearrangement, sequence reads were collapsed and filtered. For each sample, productive Simpson clonality was calculated by taking the square root of Simpson's diversity index across productive rearrangements. TCRdb provides this immuneACCESS table in a form limited to in-frame rearrangements. Some clones are lacking; in checked studies, under half of them reflect an unresolved V gene, and why the rest are absent is not known. Clonal size and the V and J genes are those of that table, whereas D and trimming came from the DNA. The sample yields hundreds of thousands of clones; around 87% were counted once. The ten biggest clones cover about 1.6% of the sample.

Participants in the prospective study were aged roughly 18 to 100 years, lived in about two dozen United States geographic areas, and enrolled through a virtual design. In the prospective study, cohorts were assigned on the basis of participant-reported clinical history obtained from a screening survey and a study questionnaire. For ImmuneRACE Cohort 3, a participant was defined as recovered based on two consecutive negative NP/OP PCR tests, clearance by a healthcare professional, or resolution of symptoms. Each participant in the prospective study had whole blood, serum and a nasopharyngeal or oropharyngeal swab collected by mobile phlebotomists. Prospective study participants could optionally give additional blood draws and questionnaires over an approximately 2-month period. Before DNA extraction, blood samples from the prospective study were shipped at room temperature or frozen.

The source of this sequence is a woman between 50 and 59 years old who had recovered from COVID-19. The sample consisted of PBMCs or T cells enriched from blood (not recorded which). The sequence is built from TRBV7-2 and TRBJ1-2; the D gene cannot be resolved reliably. The DNA sequence reads TGTGCCAGCAGCTCCGATTGGGAGTCAGCGAGAAGGGCAAGTGGCTACACCTTC. Translated, it gives CASSSDWESARRASGYTF. The CDR3 plus the reference TRBV7-2 and TRBJ1-2 genes for the other parts give the full variable domain: GAGVSQSPSNKVTEKGKDVELRCDPISGHTALYWYRQSLGQGLEFLIYFQGNSAPDKSGLPSDRFSAERTGGSVSTLTIQRTQQEDSAVYLCASSSDWESARRASGYTFGSGTRLTVV.